This TCR beta chain was sequenced in a study of shared clonotypes between healthy human individuals. At the level of the study: Plates per donor: three CD4 naive, three CD4 memory, two CD8 naive, one CD8 memory.

CDR1 and CDR2 (germline): SGHNT, YYREEE (reference sequence). V dropped 0 bases and J dropped 7 bases, with 7 bases sitting between them. This CDR3 is 13 amino acids long. In regard to this clone: The target antigen is unknown.

Genomic DNA belonging to each subset was distributed in equal measure over several immunoSEQ plates. Clones were read by immunoSEQ multiplex PCR, and TCRdb kept only the in-frame ones, dropping some. The sample consists of under 1,100,000 clones, about four fifths of them appearing once. Study-wide findings and caveats: Clonotypes shared by all four sorted-subset donors had higher generation probabilities than non-shared clonotypes. Donor scarcity curtailed the genetic and exposure-history diversity represented herein.

The chain employs TRBV5-4 and TRBJ2-2, with a tentative D call TRBD2 (6 bases). The sequenced material came from memory CD4+ T cells from PBMCs. The subset here: CD45RA-negative fraction. The clonotype comes from a man aged 18 to 30 in good health. Some clones in this sample may be carry-over from other donors' samples. The CDR3 bases are TGTGCCAGCAGCTTGGTAGCGGTCGGGGAGCTGTTTTTT. Amino acid sequence: CASSLVAVGELFF.